These T cell receptor beta chains were read from a single sample in a study of blood T cell repertoires in COVID-19. Sequencing was performed with immunoSEQ multiplex PCR; in TCRdb, only in-frame clones are kept and a portion is missing. The sample yields around 150,000 clones, approximately 88% seen once. Sequencing was performed on PBMCs or T cells enriched from blood (not recorded which). These receptors all stem from a man aged 70 or older who had been exposed to COVID-19. Each CDR3 is given with its conserved first and last residue. The D gene is left open where the match is weak. Clone size is given for some rows only: seen once, a few or many times, or a class if the clone is expanded.

size | D | J | V | CDR3 | DNA
- | - | TRBJ2-7 | TRBV4-2 | CASSQDLSGRTYEQYF | TGTGCCAGCAGCCAAGATTTAAGCGGACGGACCTACGAGCAGTACTTC
- | - | TRBJ1-2 | TRBV3-1/TRBV3-2 | CASSQMRLSYGYTF | TGTGCCAGCAGCCAAATGCGGCTGAGCTATGGCTACACCTTC
few | TRBD1 | TRBJ1-5 | TRBV6-5 | CASSFSRGDQPQHF | TGTGCCAGCAGTTTCTCCAGGGGGGACCAGCCCCAGCATTTT
once | - | TRBJ2-3 | TRBV7-2 | CASSFRQVTDTQYF | TGTGCCAGCAGCTTCAGACAGGTCACAGATACGCAGTATTTT
- | - | TRBJ1-1 | TRBV14 | CASSQGWLGATFF | TGTGCCAGCAGCCAAGGATGGCTGGGGGCAACTTTCTTT
- | TRBD1 | TRBJ2-7 | TRBV11-2 | CASSLFSGQGTYEQYF | TGTGCCAGCAGCCTCTTCTCGGGACAGGGGACCTACGAGCAGTACTTC
many | - | TRBJ1-2 | TRBV7-9 | CASSSPRGEGGYGYTF | TGTGCCAGCAGCTCCCCCCGGGGGGAAGGGGGCTATGGCTACACCTTC
- | TRBD2 | TRBJ2-7 | TRBV4-3 | CASSQEREGRGEQYF | TGCGCCAGCAGCCAGGAGCGGGAGGGCCGTGGTGAGCAGTACTTC
- | TRBD2 | TRBJ2-3 | TRBV19 | CASRIGGGAGDTQYF | TGTGCCAGTAGGATCGGCGGGGGGGCCGGAGATACGCAGTATTTT
- | - | TRBJ1-4 | TRBV11-2 | CASSPPAGSNEKLFF | TGTGCCAGCAGCCCACCCGCGGGGTCCAATGAAAAACTGTTTTTT
- | - | TRBJ1-3 | TRBV18 | CASSPENTIYF | TGTGCCAGCTCACCAGAGAACACCATATATTTT
- | - | TRBJ2-7 | TRBV6-1 | CASSEARDYEQYF | TGTGCCAGCAGTGAGGCTAGAGACTACGAGCAGTACTTC